These T cell receptor beta chains were read from a single sample in a study of T cell repertoires in cytomegalovirus infection. One entry per CDR3 protein, called by TCRdb with MiXCR from the reads. This sample has fewer than 350,000 distinct CDR3 sequences; more than 8% occur once, and the top ten carry around 4.5%. Sequenced input: PBMCs. The receptor set was obtained from a human donor in good health (CMV status not recorded). Some clones in this sample may be carry-over from other donors' samples. Each CDR3 is given with its conserved first and last residue. A D gene is named only where the DNA matches it firmly. Clone size, where shown, is once, few, many, or a class for clones that have expanded.

>-|many|TRBJ1-2|TRBV7-2
TGTGCCAGCAGTCGGACCGTGGGCTATGGCTACACCTTC
CASSRTVGYGYTF
>TRBD2|few|TRBJ2-3|TRBV10-3
TGTGCCATCAGTGAGTCCTTAGCGGGAGACACAGATACGCAGTATTTT
CAISESLAGDTDTQYF
>-|few|TRBJ2-5|TRBV20-1
TGCAGTGCTAGAGAAAGTAGCTGGGAGACCCAGTACTTC
CSARESSWETQYF
>-|many|TRBJ2-7|TRBV7-3
TGTGCCAGCAGCTTATTAGTCGGTCCCGCCTACGAGCAGTACTTC
CASSLLVGPAYEQYF
>-|few|TRBJ1-4|TRBV4-3
TGCGCCAGCAGCCCTACCGCAGGGTTGACTAATGAAAAACTGTTTTTT
CASSPTAGLTNEKLFF
>-|few|TRBJ2-7|TRBV12-3/TRBV12-4
TGTGCCAGCAGTTCCTGGGGAGGGGGCAACGAGCAGTACTTC
CASSSWGGGNEQYF
>-|-|TRBJ1-5|TRBV19
TGTGCCAGTAGTATCGACCTTTGGGAGCCCCAGCATTTT
CASSIDLWEPQHF
>-|-|TRBJ1-1|TRBV9
TGTGCCAGCAGCGTCTTAATTGGGGGGCCGGGGACTGAAGCTTTCTTT
CASSVLIGGPGTEAFF
>-|many|TRBJ1-1|TRBV7-2
TGTGCCAGCAGCCTAAAAAGGGGAGCCGAAGCTTTCTTT
CASSLKRGAEAFF
>TRBD2|many|TRBJ2-7|TRBV7-2
TGTGCCAGCAGCCCCCCGGGACTAGCGGGAGGAAAGGGTGTGGGGTACTTC
CASSPPGLAGGKGVGYF
>TRBD2|many|TRBJ2-5|TRBV7-2
TGTGCCACCCATTCCGGGGGGGAGACCCAGTACTTC
CATHSGGETQYF
>-|few|TRBJ2-3|TRBV28
TGTGCCAGCACCCAGGGGAGCAGCACAGATACGCAGTATTTT
CASTQGSSTDTQYF
>-|once|TRBJ1-2|TRBV20-1
TGCAGTGCGCCCGGAATTGGCTATGGCTACACCTTC
CSAPGIGYGYTF
>-|-|TRBJ2-1|TRBV29-1
TGCAGCGTTAAACCCGGAACCAATGAGCAGTTCTTC
CSVKPGTNEQFF
>TRBD1|many|TRBJ2-7|TRBV7-6
TGTGCCAGCAGCCCTAGGGGCCCGGACAGGCGTCGTTCCTACGAGCAGTACTTC
CASSPRGPDRRRSYEQYF
>TRBD1|many|TRBJ2-3|TRBV4-1
TGCGCCAGCAGCCCCCGGCACGAACAGGGGGCGATCCGTGGCACAGATACGCAGTATTTT
CASSPRHEQGAIRGTDTQYF
>-|few|TRBJ1-5|TRBV15
TGTGCCACCAGCAGAGAGAGGCACAGCAATCAGCCCCAGCATTTT
CATSRERHSNQPQHF
>TRBD1|many|TRBJ2-4|TRBV7-9
TGTGCCAGCAGCTCCTCCCGGCAGGGGGAATACAAAAACATTCAGTACTTC
CASSSSRQGEYKNIQYF
>TRBD1|many|TRBJ2-5|TRBV7-2
TGTGCCAGCAGCTTAAAAGGGACAGTGAAAGAGACCCAGTACTTC
CASSLKGTVKETQYF
>TRBD1|many|TRBJ1-1|TRBV11-2
TGTGCCAGCAGACCGGACAGGGGCAGCTTGGACACTGAAGCTTTCTTT
CASRPDRGSLDTEAFF
>-|many|TRBJ2-7|TRBV7-2
TGTGCCAGCAGCTTAGGGCGGTACGAGCAGTACTTC
CASSLGRYEQYF
>TRBD2|-|TRBJ2-1|TRBV12-3/TRBV12-4
TGTGCCAGCAGCCAGGGGGGGCGGGGGGGTGGGTATGAGCAGTTCTTC
CASSQGGRGGGYEQFF
>TRBD1|-|TRBJ1-4|TRBV27
TGTGCCAGCAGTTTATCGTGGAGACAGGGGGCTCTCGGTGAAAAACTGTTTTTT
CASSLSWRQGALGEKLFF
>TRBD2|-|TRBJ2-5|TRBV4-3
TGCGCCAGCAGCCTAGATAGCGGGGGGGCAGGAGAGACCCAGTACTTC
CASSLDSGGAGETQYF
>TRBD2|many|TRBJ2-1|TRBV7-9
TGTGCCAGCAGCTTGGGGGGGACTAGCAGGCGGGATGAGCAGTTCTTC
CASSLGGTSRRDEQFF
>TRBD1|few|TRBJ1-5|TRBV2
TGTGCCAGCAGAAGACAGGGGACCGAGAATCAGCCCCAGCATTTT
CASRRQGTENQPQHF
>-|few|TRBJ1-6|TRBV6-6
TGTGCCAGTATCCCCGGGGGTGGTTCACCCCTCCACTTT
CASIPGGGSPLHF
>-|-|TRBJ2-1|TRBV27
TGTGCCAGCAGACTCAAGAACAGGGTGAAAAGCTACAATGAGCAGTTCTTC
CASRLKNRVKSYNEQFF
>-|many|TRBJ2-7|TRBV30
TGTGCCTGGAGTGGAGGCGGGTATATCTACGAGCAGTACTTC
CAWSGGGYIYEQYF
>-|many|TRBJ2-2|TRBV28
TGTGCCAGCAGGGGCGGGACAGTTAACACCGGGGAGCTGTTTTTT
CASRGGTVNTGELFF
>-|-|TRBJ1-5|TRBV27
TGTGCCAGCAGGACAGGTTTGGGACAGCCCCAGCATTTT
CASRTGLGQPQHF
>-|few|TRBJ1-4|TRBV12-3/TRBV12-4
TGTGCCAGCAGGTTAGGTTCAACTAATGAAAAACTGTTTTTT
CASRLGSTNEKLFF
>-|few|TRBJ1-3|TRBV19
TGTGCCAGTAGTATGGGACACAGCTCTGGAAACACCATATATTTT
CASSMGHSSGNTIYF
>-|many|TRBJ1-1|TRBV7-2
TGTGCCAGCAGCTTAGGAGGGATAGGGGCTGAAGCTTTCTTT
CASSLGGIGAEAFF
>-|many|TRBJ2-1|TRBV7-2
TGTGCCAGCAGCCCGAGGGGAGGAAATGAGCAGTTCTTC
CASSPRGGNEQFF
>-|many|TRBJ2-5|TRBV7-9
TGTGCCAGCAGTCCCGGCTATGCTACAGAGACCCAGTACTTC
CASSPGYATETQYF
>TRBD1|many|TRBJ2-7|TRBV6-1
TGTGCCAGCAGTGAACCGGGACAGGGTCTTTACGAGCAGTACTTC
CASSEPGQGLYEQYF
>TRBD1|-|TRBJ1-6|TRBV20-1
TGCAGTGCTAGAGCCGGACAGGGAGGTACACCCCTCCACTTT
CSARAGQGGTPLHF
>TRBD1|many|TRBJ2-7|TRBV7-2
TGTGCCAGCAGCCGGGACAGGGGCACGGAAGAGCAGTACTTC
CASSRDRGTEEQYF
>TRBD2|few|TRBJ2-6|TRBV11-3
TGTGCCAGCAGCTCTAGCGGGAGGGCCCCTGGGGCCAACGTCCTGACTTTC
CASSSSGRAPGANVLTF